Following are 25 T cell receptor beta chains from one sample sequenced in a study of T cell responses to AZD1222 COVID-19 vaccine. Sequenced by immunoSEQ multiplex PCR; TCRdb stores in-frame clones only, minus some. The sample lists approximately 150,000 clones; 92% were seen once. Sequencing was performed on peripheral blood, taken 28 days after the second AZD1222 dose. These TCRs come from an adult who received the AZD1222 COVID-19 vaccine.

This chain links TRBV28 with TRBJ1-2; D not resolved. V lost 6 bases and J lost 8, with 16 bases in between. Germline V gene lookup returns CDR1 MDHEN and CDR2 SYDVKM. This CDR3 comprises 13 residues. CDR3 nucleotides: TGTGCCAGCAGGATAATGGATATGGAAGGCTACACCTTC. This gives the protein CASRIMDMEGYTF.

CDR3 in amino acids: CASSPRGSGGGYTF. The CDR3 DNA sequence: TGTGCCAGTAGCCCACGAGGTTCGGGCGGCGGCTACACCTTC. V and J are TRBV19 and TRBJ1-2; D remains unclear. Germline V CDR1 and CDR2: LNHDA, SQIVND (reference sequence). The germline V and J ends were trimmed by 6 bases and 8 bases, with 19 bases remaining between them. The CDR3 runs 14 residues.

The chain carries TRBV15 and TRBJ1-1, with 9 positions matching TRBD1. Trimming took 9 bases from V and 8 from J; bases not matched to a gene: 4. The germline V gene encodes CDR1 LNHNV and CDR2 YYDKDF (reference sequence). The CDR3 length is 11 residues. The CDR3 protein is CATRGTGEAFF. The CDR3 bases are TGTGCCACTCGGGGGACAGGGGAAGCTTTCTTT.

This clone was seen just once. The chain recombines TRBV5-1 with TRBJ2-3; D may be TRBD2 (5 bases). The CDR3 contains 14 residues. The V end was cut by 0 bases, the J end by 6 bases, with 11 bases between. CDR1 and CDR2 from the germline V gene are SGHRS and YFSETQ. This CDR3 reads CASSLDRGKDTQYF. The DNA of the CDR3 is TGCGCCAGCAGCTTGGATCGGGGAAAGGATACGCAGTATTTT.

The chain couples TRBV19 to TRBJ1-2, with TRBD1 as a possible D gene (6 bases). The V end lost 4 bases, the J end lost 2 bases, and 17 bases lay between the germline ends. Germline CDR1 LNHDA, CDR2 SQIVND (reference sequence). CDR3 length: 16 amino acids. CDR3 sequence reads: CASSTQPPGHNYGYTF. Here the CDR3 DNA reads TGTGCCAGTAGTACCCAACCTCCGGGACACAACTATGGCTACACCTTC. Full variable domain (remainder filled in from reference TRBV19 and TRBJ1-2): DGGITQSPKYLFRKEGQNVTLSCEQNLNHDAMYWYRQDPGQGLRLIYYSQIVNDFQKGDIAEGYSVSREKKESFPLTVTSAQKNPTAFYLCASSTQPPGHNYGYTFGSGTRLTVV.

The genes are TRBV19 and TRBJ2-3; D is ambiguous. Per the germline V gene, CDR1 is LNHDA and CDR2 is SQIVND (reference sequence). Trimming left V 4 bases short and J 3 bases short, with 11 bases between. The CDR3 extends over 14 amino acids. CDR3 loop: CASSSDFGTDTQYF. In DNA, the CDR3 is TGTGCCAGTAGTAGTGATTTTGGAACAGATACGCAGTATTTT.

This sequence joins TRBV6-6 and TRBJ2-7, with TRBD1 matching 11 bases. Germline assignment: CDR1 MNHNY and CDR2 SVGAGI (reference sequence). The CDR3 is 16 residues long. With V trimmed by 0 bases and J by 3 bases, 4 bases remained unmatched. In nucleotides, the CDR3 is TGTGCCAGCAGTTACTCCACGGGGACAGGGGGCTACGAGCAGTACTTC. Translated: CASSYSTGTGGYEQYF.

The V call is TRBV11-2, the J call TRBJ1-2; D gene unclear. Germline CDR1 is SGHAT and CDR2 is FQNNGV. V was clipped by 5 bases and J by 7 bases, with 11 bases between them. This CDR3 spans 12 amino acids. The CDR3 spells CASSLDGVGYTF. The CDR3 nucleotides are TGTGCCAGCAGCCTGGACGGGGTTGGCTACACCTTC.

The V and J genes are TRBV15 and TRBJ2-1; D is possibly TRBD1 (6 bases). CDR1 is LNHNV, CDR2 YYDKDF, per germline (reference sequence). The length of the CDR3 is 16 residues. V was pared by 1 base and J by 7 bases, with 17 bases between. CDR3 loop: CATSRGGGAQNNEQFF. CDR3 coding DNA: TGTGCCACCAGCAGAGGAGGGGGAGCACAAAATAATGAGCAGTTCTTC.

J is TRBJ2-1 and V is TRBV7-9; D call uncertain. The CDR3 consists of 11 residues. Germline CDR1 is SEHNR and CDR2 is FQNEAQ (reference sequence). Between the trimmed V and J ends, which lost 0 bases and 12 bases, there was a span of 6 bases. CDR3 bases: TGTGCCAGCAGCTTAGCCGGGCGGCAGTTCTTC. This encodes CASSLAGRQFF.

The chain joins TRBV6-4 to TRBJ2-1; D unresolved. The germline V and J ends were trimmed by 4 bases and 0 bases, with 16 bases remaining between them. The CDR3 runs 17 residues. Per the germline V gene, CDR1 is MRHNA and CDR2 is SNTAGT. This chain's CDR3 is CASSATPWGISYNEQFF. The CDR3 nucleotides read TGTGCCAGCAGTGCCACTCCTTGGGGAATCTCCTACAATGAGCAGTTCTTC.

This sequence joins TRBV6-5 and TRBJ1-2; a weak D match, TRBD1 (6 bases). Trimming left V 6 bases short and J 2 bases short, with 16 bases between. CDR3 length: 15 residues. Germline V gene lookup returns CDR1 MNHEY and CDR2 SVGAGI. The CDR3: CASSKWGAQNYGYTF. Here the CDR3 DNA reads TGTGCCAGCAGCAAGTGGGGGGCGCAGAACTATGGCTACACCTTC.

This chain connects TRBV19 to TRBJ2-5; 8 nucleotides align to TRBD1. Trimming took 5 bases from V and 8 from J; bases not matched to a gene: 10. CDR3 length: 14 amino acids. Germline V gene data show CDR1 as LNHDA and CDR2 as SQIVND (reference sequence). This chain's CDR3 is CASSSQTGAGTQYF. The CDR3 DNA reads TGTGCCAGTAGTTCTCAGACAGGGGCCGGAACCCAGTACTTC.

The chain carries TRBV12-3 or TRBV12-4 and TRBJ2-1; no definite D call. The ends were cut back, 1 base at V and 15 bases at J, with 10 bases in the middle. The CDR3 extends over 11 amino acids. Here the CDR3 reads CASSLGSSRFF. In DNA, the CDR3 is TGTGCCAGCAGTTTAGGGAGTTCTCGGTTCTTC.

The chain couples TRBV7-9 to TRBJ1-1; D is undetermined. From germline, CDR1 is SEHNR and CDR2 FQNEAQ (reference sequence). This CDR3 has 14 residues. V was shortened by 1 base and J by 4 bases, with 10 bases between the two germline ends. The CDR3 region is CASSLGTPSTEAFF. CDR3 in DNA: TGTGCCAGCAGCTTAGGCACCCCTAGCACTGAAGCTTTCTTT.

The J gene is TRBJ1-2, the V gene TRBV4-2; unclear D gene. Germline lookup yields CDR1 LGHNA and CDR2 YNFKEQ. Trimming removed 5 bases from V and 1 base from J, with 2 bases in between. This CDR3 is built from 11 residues. The CDR3 nucleotides are TGTGCCAGCAGCTTTAACTATGGCTACACCTTC. Translated: CASSFNYGYTF.

This chain connects TRBV9 to TRBJ2-4; 9 bases are shared with TRBD2. The CDR3 is 13 amino acids. Per germline, CDR1 SGDLS and CDR2 YYNGEE. J gave up 7 bases and V 5 bases, and 4 bases lay outside the gene matches. The CDR3 DNA sequence: TGTGCCAGCAGTTACAGCGGGAGGAACATTCAGTACTTC. Translating it yields CASSYSGRNIQYF.

This clone has just one count. CDR3 protein: CASSYLGARQPQHF. As DNA, the CDR3 is TGTGCCAGCAGTTACCTGGGGGCGCGGCAGCCCCAGCATTTT. The chain uses TRBV6-5 and TRBJ1-5; possible D gene TRBD1, 6 bases. The CDR3 sequence is 14 residues long. Germline values: CDR1 MNHEY, CDR2 SVGAGI. V was clipped by 2 bases and J by 7 bases, with 12 bases between them.

The chain links TRBV6-6 to TRBJ1-2; D might be TRBD1 (5 bases). The germline V gene encodes CDR1 MNHNY and CDR2 SVGAGI (reference sequence). The CDR3 length is 13 residues. V shed 5 bases and J shed 2 bases, with 9 bases lying between them. Written as DNA, the CDR3 is TGTGCCAGCAGTCCACGACAGAACTATGGCTACACCTTC. It encodes CASSPRQNYGYTF.

CDR3 DNA: TGTGCCAGCAGCACCGATCAGGGGACTTTGTACAATGAGCAGTTCTTC. Translated: CASSTDQGTLYNEQFF. V is TRBV6-4 and J is TRBJ2-1; D tentatively reads TRBD1 or TRBD2 (6 bases each). This CDR3 has 16 residues. Germline assignment: CDR1 MRHNA and CDR2 SNTAGT. V was cut by 6 bases and J by 4 bases, with 19 bases left in between.

The gene calls are TRBV5-6 and TRBJ1-4; the match to TRBD1 covers 8 bases. The trim removed 5 bases at V and 3 bases at J, leaving 15 bases unmatched. Germline CDR1 is SGHDT and CDR2 is YYEEEE. This CDR3 has 18 residues. The CDR3 loop reads CASSSPLRGLAANEKLFF. In DNA, the CDR3 is TGTGCCAGCAGTTCCCCACTCAGGGGGCTGGCGGCTAATGAAAAACTGTTTTTT.

The gene calls are TRBV7-2 and TRBJ2-5; 8 nucleotides agree with TRBD2. This CDR3 has 15 residues. Trimming took 3 bases from V and 5 from J; bases not matched to a gene: 8. Germline CDR1 reads SGHTA; CDR2 reads FQGNSA. The CDR3 bases are TGTGCCAGCAGCTTGAGCGGGGGCCGGGGGGAGACCCAGTACTTC. Translated, it gives CASSLSGGRGETQYF.

V is TRBV4-1 and J is TRBJ1-1; D unclear. The V end lost 2 bases, the J end lost 2 bases, and 9 bases lay between the germline ends. The CDR3 totals 14 residues. Germline V CDR1 and CDR2: MGHRA, YSYEKL. The CDR3 region has the DNA TGCGCCAGCAGCCAAAACACCTTTAACACTGAAGCTTTCTTT. It is translated as CASSQNTFNTEAFF.

The chain has TRBV2 and TRBJ2-1, with D uncertain. CDR3 length: 15 residues. Trimming pared 2 bases from V and 0 bases from J, leaving 8 bases between. CDR1 is SNHLY, CDR2 FYNNEI, per germline. As DNA, the CDR3 is TGTGCCAGCAGTGAACAGCTTCTCTCCTACAATGAGCAGTTCTTC. This codes for CASSEQLLSYNEQFF.

The chain links TRBV28 to TRBJ1-2; a weak D match, TRBD1 (6 bases). The CDR3 is 15 amino acids. The V end lost 7 bases, the J end lost 2 bases, and 17 bases lay between the germline ends. Germline V gene lookup returns CDR1 MDHEN and CDR2 SYDVKM. The CDR3 is CASTLDTGLNYGYTF. The CDR3 nucleotides read TGTGCCAGCACACTAGACACAGGGCTGAACTATGGCTACACCTTC.